The following is a T cell receptor (beta chain) sequence with its context. The CDR3 is made up of 11 amino acids. Trimming cost V 8 bases and J 7 bases, with 9 bases left between them. This entry belongs to a study of blood T cell repertoires in COVID-19. Measured with immunoSEQ multiplex PCR; TCRdb has only the in-frame clones, and not every one. The table shows some 300,000 clones, with 70% to 90% occurring only once. The chain carries TRBV12-3 or TRBV12-4 and TRBJ1-5; no definite D call. The sample was peripheral blood. This receptor was taken from a woman aged 30 to 39 who had recovered from COVID-19. CDR3 coding DNA: TGTGCCAGCGGGTACGGGCAGCCCCAGCATTTT. Translated, it gives CASGYGQPQHF.